The 27 T cell receptor beta chains given below trace back to one sample, sequenced in a study of T cells in Graves' hyperthyroidism and ophthalmopathy. It was RNA transcripts that yielded the amplified TCR beta CDR3 regions. The TCR CDR3 first-round RT-PCR relied on the HTBI primer set. TCRdb reanalysed the multiplex PCR reads using MiXCR and keeps one entry per CDR3 protein. The table has a few hundred thousand distinct CDR3 sequences, more than 15% seen once. The sequenced material came from blood. Receptor source: a woman aged 25 to 45 with Graves' ophthalmopathy.

In its sample, this clonotype was seen a few times. Mismatch with germline at one junction end may stem from a read error. The chain joins TRBV6-1 to TRBJ2-7; 10 bases match TRBD2. Looked up from germline, CDR1 is MNHNS and CDR2 is SASEGT. The CDR3 has 15 residues. DNA for the CDR3: TGTGCCAGCAGCGAAGAACCTAGCGGGAGTAACGAGCAGTACTTC. Protein: CASSEEPSGSNEQYF.

This clonotype was observed a handful of times. The rearrangement uses TRBV18 and TRBJ1-6, with D hard to call. The length of the CDR3 is 13 residues. Germline CDR1 KGHSH, CDR2 LQKENI. V dropped 3 bases and J dropped 9 bases, with 9 bases sitting between them. This chain's CDR3 is CASSPPIGSPLHF. For the CDR3, the DNA is TGTGCCAGCTCACCCCCCATCGGTTCACCCCTCCACTTT. Full variable domain (remainder filled in from reference TRBV18 and TRBJ1-6): NAGVMQNPRHLVRRRGQEARLRCSPMKGHSHVYWYRQLPEEGLKFMVYLQKENIIDESGMPKERFSAEFPKEGPSILRIQQVVRGDSAAYFCASSPPIGSPLHFGNGTRLTVT.

This clonotype was seen repeatedly, ten times or more. V gene TRBV28 combines with J gene TRBJ2-7; weak D call: TRBD1 (5 bases). CDR1 and CDR2 (germline): MDHEN, SYDVKM. With 2 bases removed from V and 5 bases from J, the gap between germline ends came to 19 bases. This CDR3 region has 16 residues. The CDR3: CASSLLLGVPDNEQYF. The CDR3 DNA is TGTGCCAGCAGTTTACTTTTAGGGGTTCCGGACAACGAGCAGTACTTC.

This clonotype was counted a few times. CDR3 loop: CSAPSYYEQYF. For the CDR3, the DNA is TGCAGTGCCCCCTCCTATTACGAGCAGTACTTC. The rearrangement links TRBV20-1 to TRBJ2-7, with D unresolved. The germline V and J ends were trimmed by 6 bases and 4 bases, with 10 bases remaining between them. CDR1 and CDR2 (germline): DFQATT, SNEGSKA (reference sequence). The length of the CDR3 is 11 residues.

V gene TRBV2 combines with J gene TRBJ2-7, with 8 bases matching TRBD1. The CDR3 sequence is 13 residues long. V gave up 8 bases and J gave up 4 bases; unmatched junction bases: 7. CDR1 is SNHLY, CDR2 FYNNEI, per germline. The CDR3 region has the DNA TGTGCCAGCCGTGGCCGGGACAGGTACGAGCAGTACTTC. It yields the protein CASRGRDRYEQYF.

The sample holds a few counts of this clonotype. The rearrangement links TRBV28 to TRBJ1-4; D gene unclear. Germline CDR1 is MDHEN and CDR2 is SYDVKM. CDR3 length equals 11 residues. V gave up 7 bases and J gave up 8 bases, with 8 bases separating them. The CDR3 sequence is CASIKEEKLFF. CDR3 DNA sequence: TGTGCCAGCATTAAAGAGGAAAAACTGTTTTTT. Full variable domain (remainder filled in from reference TRBV28 and TRBJ1-4): DVKVTQSSRYLVKRTGEKVFLECVQDMDHENMFWYRQDPGLGLRLIYFSYDVKMKEKGDIPEGYSVSREKKERFSLILESASTNQTSMYLCASIKEEKLFFGSGTQLSVL.

This clonotype was found many times. The gene calls are TRBV5-1 and TRBJ2-7; either TRBD1 or TRBD2 may fit D (6 bases each). Trimming stripped 4 bases from V and 5 bases from J, with 19 bases between. CDR3 length: 15 residues. Germline V CDR1 and CDR2: SGHRS, YFSETQ. The CDR3 here is CASSGAYGGLNEQYF. The CDR3 region has the DNA TGCGCCAGCAGCGGGGCATACGGGGGCCTAAACGAGCAGTACTTC.

This clonotype was found many times. This chain joins TRBV5-1 and TRBJ2-7, with TRBD2 identical over 10 bases. The CDR3 length is 15 residues. V lost 6 bases, J lost 2 bases, and 8 bases stayed unmatched. Germline lookup yields CDR1 SGHRS and CDR2 YFSETQ. CDR3 amino acids: CASNLGLAVTYEQYF. CDR3 in DNA: TGCGCCAGCAACCTCGGACTAGCGGTTACCTACGAGCAGTACTTC.

As to this clonotype: This may be a read error, as it is one base from a much larger clone. The genes are TRBV30 and TRBJ2-7, with unresolved D. V shed 2 bases and J shed 2 bases, with 16 bases lying between them. The V gene's germline CDR1 is GTSNPN and CDR2 SVGIG (reference sequence). CDR3 length: 15 amino acids. CDR3 nucleotides: TGTGCCTGGAGTCCACTTACGGCAAGTCCCTACGAGCAGTACTTC. Its translation is CAWSPLTASPYEQYF.

There are a few counts of this clonotype. The chain joins TRBV6-1 to TRBJ2-7, with D perhaps matching TRBD1 or TRBD2 (5 bases each). CDR3 size: 12 residues. Germline CDR1 is MNHNS and CDR2 is SASEGT. Trimming removed 11 bases at V and 0 bases at J, with 11 bases between. This CDR3 reads CASWGSSYEQYF. DNA of the CDR3: TGTGCCTCGTGGGGGAGCTCCTACGAGCAGTACTTC.

There are a few counts of this clonotype. The J gene is TRBJ2-1, the V gene TRBV11-2; possibly TRBD2 for D (5 bases). This CDR3 comprises 13 residues. Trimming removed 5 bases from V and 7 bases from J, with 12 bases in between. Germline CDR1 and CDR2: SGHAT and FQNNGV. CDR3 in DNA: TGTGCCAGCAGCCCCCCCCTAGCAAATGAGCAGTTCTTC. Encoded protein: CASSPPLANEQFF.

The chain links TRBV15 to TRBJ2-1; D is unresolved. From germline, CDR1 is LNHNV and CDR2 YYDKDF (reference sequence). There are 13 residues in the CDR3. Trimming stripped 6 bases from V and 9 bases from J, with 15 bases between. Here the CDR3 DNA reads TGTGCCACCAGTGTAGCAGGAAAGGTTGAGCAGTTCTTC. The encoded protein is CATSVAGKVEQFF.

On this clonotype: A much larger clone differs by one base, so this may be a read error. The chain couples TRBV7-9 to TRBJ2-1, with 11 bases fitting TRBD2. The CDR3 runs to 15 residues. CDR1 SEHNR and CDR2 FQNEAQ come from the germline V gene (reference sequence). The CDR3 DNA is TGTGCCAGCAGCAAACTAGCGGGGGACTACAATAAGCAGTTCTTC. Amino acids: CASSKLAGDYNKQFF.

This clonotype was seen many times. The J gene is TRBJ2-1, the V gene TRBV6-1, with D perhaps TRBD2 (6 bases). This CDR3 region has 14 residues. The germline CDR1 and CDR2 sequences are MNHNS and SASEGT. V shed 5 bases and J shed 7 bases, with 15 bases lying between them. Written as DNA, the CDR3 is TGTGCCAGCAGTCCGGAGGGTCATCATAATGAGCAGTTCTTC. It specifies CASSPEGHHNEQFF.

This clonotype appeared a few times. Here the CDR3 reads CASSYWDRGRSEKLFF. CDR3 sequence (DNA): TGTGCCAGCAGTTATTGGGACAGGGGGCGGAGTGAAAAACTGTTTTTT. The chain combines TRBV6-1 with TRBJ1-4, with 12 bases aligning to TRBD1. Trimming at V came to 5 bases and at J to 7 bases, leaving 8 bases not matched to a gene. CDR3 length: 16 residues. CDR1 is MNHNS, CDR2 SASEGT, per germline.

There are many counts of this clonotype. This chain joins TRBV11-1 and TRBJ2-7; possibly TRBD1 or TRBD2 for D (6 bases each). The CDR3 spans 12 residues. The germline V and J ends were trimmed by 5 bases and 6 bases, with 11 bases remaining between them. Germline lookup yields CDR1 SGHAT and CDR2 FQDESV (reference sequence). The CDR3 DNA reads TGTGCCAGCAGCGAGGGGGGAGTCGAGCAGTACTTC. It encodes CASSEGGVEQYF.

The chain is built from TRBV4-3 and TRBJ1-1; D gene uncertain. In germline, CDR1 is LGHNA, CDR2 YSLEER. V shed 0 bases and J shed 5 bases, with 10 bases lying between them. The CDR3 runs 14 residues. CDR3 sequence (DNA): TGCGCCAGCAGCCAAGATCGGGGAATTACTGAAGCTTTCTTT. This codes for CASSQDRGITEAFF.

This clonotype occurred many times. V is TRBV6-1 and J is TRBJ2-5, with D hard to call. V was shortened by 7 bases and J by 7 bases, with 22 bases between the two germline ends. Per germline, CDR1 MNHNS and CDR2 SASEGT. The CDR3 is made up of 15 amino acids. The CDR3 is CASIIVATGDRTQYF. CDR3 nucleotide sequence: TGTGCCAGCATTATTGTGGCCACTGGGGATAGGACCCAGTACTTC.

The rearrangement links TRBV20-1 to TRBJ2-1; tentative D call: TRBD2 (5 bases). The CDR3 runs to 13 residues. Germline lookup yields CDR1 DFQATT and CDR2 SNEGSKA (reference sequence). V was clipped by 4 bases and J by 6 bases, with 13 bases between them. Written as DNA, the CDR3 is TGCAGTGCTATTTGGGCTAGCACCAATGAGCAGTTCTTC. Residues: CSAIWASTNEQFF.

This clonotype showed up just a few times. V usage is TRBV25-1 and J usage is TRBJ2-7; D remains unclear. The CDR3 sequence is 14 residues long. Deletions cut 1 base from V and 2 bases from J, with 9 bases between. Germline values: CDR1 MGHDK, CDR2 SYGVNS. The CDR3 spells CASSEFKAPYEQYF. The CDR3 nucleotides read TGTGCCAGCAGTGAATTTAAAGCCCCCTACGAGCAGTACTTC.

A single count supports this clonotype. V is TRBV25-1 and J is TRBJ2-3; maybe TRBD2 (6 bases). The V gene's germline CDR1 is MGHDK and CDR2 SYGVNS. This CDR3 has 17 amino acids. V lost 2 bases to trimming and J lost 5 bases, with 20 bases between them. The CDR3 DNA reads TGTGCCAGCAGTGAACCTCAATACGGGAGAAGAATAGATACGCAGTATTTT. Its translation is CASSEPQYGRRIDTQYF.

This clonotype came up many times. The genes are TRBV7-2 and TRBJ2-7; no reliable D call. The CDR3 spans 14 residues. The V end lost 2 bases, the J end lost 0 bases, and 8 bases lay between the germline ends. Germline V gene lookup returns CDR1 SGHTA and CDR2 FQGNSA. CDR3 coding DNA: TGTGCCAGCAGCTTATACCCGGACTCCTACGAGCAGTACTTC. Its translation: CASSLYPDSYEQYF. The full variable domain, its missing parts supplied by reference TRBV7-2 and TRBJ2-7, is GAGVSQSPSNKVTEKGKDVELRCDPISGHTALYWYRQSLGQGLEFLIYFQGNSAPDKSGLPSDRFSAERTGGSVSTLTIQRTQQEDSAVYLCASSLYPDSYEQYFGPGTRLTVT.

This clonotype was counted once. The chain combines TRBV27 with TRBJ2-7; 7 bases agree with TRBD2. J gave up 4 bases and V 2 bases, and 5 bases lay outside the gene matches. This CDR3 contains 14 residues. The germline CDR1 and CDR2 sequences are MNHEY and SMNVEV (reference sequence). Here the CDR3 DNA reads TGTGCCAGCAGTTTAATGGCTAGCGGATACGAGCAGTACTTC. The encoded protein is CASSLMASGYEQYF.

This clonotype was counted ten times or more. The V call is TRBV7-9, the J call TRBJ1-1; D uncertain. There are 14 residues in the CDR3. V gave up 5 bases and J gave up 0 bases, with 10 bases separating them. The germline gives CDR1 SEHNR, CDR2 FQNEAQ (reference sequence). This chain's CDR3 is CASSGYSLNTEAFF. The CDR3 DNA reads TGTGCCAGCAGCGGGTACAGCTTGAACACTGAAGCTTTCTTT. The full variable domain, with the rest looked up from reference TRBV7-9 and TRBJ1-1, is DTGVSQNPRHKITKRGQNVTFRCDPISEHNRLYWYRQTLGQGPEFLTYFQNEAQLEKSRLLSDRFSAERPKGSFSTLEIQRTEQGDSAMYLCASSGYSLNTEAFFGQGTRLTVV.

This clonotype showed up just a few times. The rearrangement uses TRBV5-4 and TRBJ2-2, with D hard to call. V was cut by 0 bases and J by 5 bases, with 8 bases left in between. The CDR3 covers 14 residues. Germline lookup yields CDR1 SGHNT and CDR2 YYREEE (reference sequence). This CDR3 reads CASSLAFRTGELFF. DNA for the CDR3: TGTGCCAGCAGCTTGGCTTTTAGGACCGGGGAGCTGTTTTTT.

The table lists this clonotype with a few counts. V is TRBV20-1 and J is TRBJ2-7; 11 bases align to TRBD1. This CDR3 contains 14 residues. With V trimmed by 5 bases and J by 3 bases, 6 bases remained unmatched. Germline loops: CDR1 DFQATT, CDR2 SNEGSKA (reference sequence). The CDR3: CSAWDRGGFYEQYF. The CDR3 DNA reads as TGCAGTGCTTGGGACAGGGGGGGATTCTACGAGCAGTACTTC.

This clonotype was detected many times. V and J are TRBV28 and TRBJ2-5; D not resolved. CDR1 and CDR2 (germline): MDHEN, SYDVKM. The CDR3 runs 15 residues. The V end lost 4 bases, the J end lost 4 bases, and 16 bases lay between the germline ends. The DNA for the CDR3 is TGTGCCAGCAGTTCCCTCCTCACACACGCAGAGACCCAGTACTTC. This gives the protein CASSSLLTHAETQYF.